This TCR beta chain was found in a study of blood T cell repertoires in COVID-19. Study information: There were acute and convalescent COVID-19 samples, and they came from the United States, Italy and Spain. Nucleic acid was either cDNA or gDNA, and it came from T cells, B-cell-depleted T cells, or PBMCs.

Germline values: CDR1 LGHNA, CDR2 YNFKEQ. V lost 3 bases to trimming and J lost 9 bases; unmatched junction nucleotides: 5. CDR3 size: 14 residues. Methods used by the authors: From reference gene primer amplification, estimates of nucleated cell counts were derived. The data were produced by immunoSEQ multiplex PCR, yet TCRdb's version contains in-frame clones alone and is incomplete. V and J calls and clone size are those listed in that table; D and trimming were worked out from the DNA. The profile shows about 100,000 clones, around four fifths of them singletons. Input material: peripheral blood. The sequence was collected from a woman in her seventies with acute or convalescent COVID-19. The chain joins TRBV4-2 to TRBJ2-1, with TRBD2 matching 10 bases. This CDR3 reads CASSQGTSAGEQFF. In nucleotides, the CDR3 is TGTGCCAGCAGCCAGGGGACTAGCGCCGGTGAGCAGTTCTTC.